The rows below give T cell receptor beta chains drawn from one sample of a study of T cell changes during pregnancy in multiple sclerosis. Libraries were prepared by immunoSEQ multiplex PCR; TCRdb keeps only in-frame clonotypes and omits some of them. The sample holds 70,000 or so clones; roughly 91% are singletons and the top ten take more than 1.3%. The sample was peripheral blood, taken in the third trimester of pregnancy. The source is a female donor with multiple sclerosis, enrolled in a pregnancy study. Both conserved end residues are part of each CDR3. Each record gives: clone size, J gene, D gene, V gene, CDR3 protein, CDR3 DNA. A D gene is named only where the DNA matches it firmly. A row's size may be missing; if present it is once, few, many or a size class.

>NA|TRBJ2-7|NA|TRBV29-1
CSVNLPGHSYEQYF
TGCAGCGTTAACCTTCCGGGACATTCCTACGAGCAGTACTTC
>once|TRBJ1-1|NA|TRBV2
CASSEEWGDPLNTEAFF
TGTGCCAGCAGTGAAGAGTGGGGGGACCCTTTGAACACTGAAGCTTTCTTT
>NA|TRBJ2-3|TRBD2|TRBV5-4
CASSPGLAGPSLLEAQYF
TGTGCCAGCAGCCCGGGACTAGCGGGGCCGTCTCTACTCGAAGCGCAGTATTTT
>NA|TRBJ2-3|TRBD1|TRBV5-1
CASSSGQGGTDTQYF
TGCGCCAGCAGCAGCGGACAGGGTGGCACAGATACGCAGTATTTT
>NA|TRBJ1-3|NA|TRBV5-4
CASSRFTGAGNTIYF
TGTGCCAGCAGCCGATTCACAGGAGCTGGAAACACCATATATTTT
>NA|TRBJ2-2|NA|TRBV2
CASIVGGQNTGELFF
TGTGCCAGCATAGTCGGGGGGCAGAACACCGGGGAGCTGTTTTTT
>NA|TRBJ2-1|TRBD2|TRBV4-3
CASSQDFASGPRTWGPEQFF
TGCGCCAGCAGCCAAGATTTCGCTAGCGGGCCAAGGACATGGGGGCCTGAGCAGTTCTTC
>NA|TRBJ2-1|NA|TRBV4-3
CASSQSKGGWEQFF
TGCGCCAGCAGCCAATCCAAGGGAGGTTGGGAGCAGTTCTTC
>NA|TRBJ2-6|TRBD1|TRBV7-2
CASRQGGAGANVLTF
TGTGCCAGCAGACAAGGGGGCGCTGGGGCCAACGTCCTGACTTTC
>NA|TRBJ2-7|TRBD1|TRBV27
CASSPGQGRSYEQYF
TGTGCCAGCAGTCCAGGACAGGGGAGGTCCTACGAGCAGTACTTC
>NA|TRBJ1-5|NA|TRBV4-3
CASSQDLEDGTQHF
TGCGCCAGCAGCCAAGATTTAGAGGACGGGACCCAGCATTTT
>NA|TRBJ1-6|NA|TRBV6-6
CASNRRDTFNSPLHF
TGTGCCAGCAATAGACGGGACACCTTTAATTCACCCCTCCACTTT
>NA|TRBJ2-7|NA|TRBV7-9
CARFSRGVGGGEQYF
TGTGCCAGGTTCTCCAGGGGGGTGGGGGGAGGCGAGCAGTACTTC
>NA|TRBJ2-1|TRBD1|TRBV7-3
CASSSRGGQGGEQFF
TGTGCCAGCAGCTCCAGGGGGGGACAGGGCGGTGAGCAGTTCTTC
>NA|TRBJ2-1|NA|TRBV28
CASSGGAATTYNEQFF
TGTGCCAGCAGTGGGGGGGCTGCGACGACCTACAATGAGCAGTTCTTC
>NA|TRBJ2-7|NA|TRBV18
CASSPGTLPSYEQYF
TGTGCCAGCTCACCCGGGACTTTGCCCTCCTACGAGCAGTACTTC